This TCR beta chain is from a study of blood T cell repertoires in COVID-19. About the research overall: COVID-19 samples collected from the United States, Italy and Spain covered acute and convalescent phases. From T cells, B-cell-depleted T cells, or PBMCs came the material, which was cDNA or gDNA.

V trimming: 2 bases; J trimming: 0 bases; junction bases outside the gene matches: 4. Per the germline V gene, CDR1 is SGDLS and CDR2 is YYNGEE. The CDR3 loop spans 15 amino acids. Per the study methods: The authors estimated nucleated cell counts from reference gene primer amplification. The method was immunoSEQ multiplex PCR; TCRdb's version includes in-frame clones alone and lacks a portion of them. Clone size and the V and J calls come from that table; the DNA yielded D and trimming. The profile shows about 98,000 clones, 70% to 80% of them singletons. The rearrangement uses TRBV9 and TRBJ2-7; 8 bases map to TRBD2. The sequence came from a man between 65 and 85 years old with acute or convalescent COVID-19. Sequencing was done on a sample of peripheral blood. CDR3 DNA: TGTGCCAGCAGCGTTAGCGGGACGCACTCCTACGAGCAGTACTTC. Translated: CASSVSGTHSYEQYF.